Each of the 18 T cell receptor beta chains below was sequenced from the same sample in a study of a mutant IDH1 vaccine in newly diagnosed glioma. Using immunoSEQ multiplex PCR, the repertoire was profiled, and TCRdb retains in-frame clones only, with some absent. The table includes about 40,000 clones, roughly nine tenths detected once. The antigens for these receptors are not known. As for time point: week 5, during vaccination. Every vaccination contained 300 ug of the mutant IDH1 20-mer peptide and was paired with topical imiquimod. The sequences come from PBMCs, collected from a glioma patient whose treatment included an IDH1 peptide vaccine. The receptors were sampled from a man aged 50 to 59 with glioma.

The V and J genes are TRBV19 and TRBJ1-5; perhaps TRBD1 as D (5 bases). This CDR3 has 16 amino acids. The germline V and J ends were trimmed by 0 bases and 0 bases, with 9 bases remaining between them. Germline lookup yields CDR1 LNHDA and CDR2 SQIVND (reference sequence). The CDR3: CASSIDPGHSNQPQHF. The CDR3 nucleotides are TGTGCCAGTAGTATAGACCCAGGACATAGCAATCAGCCCCAGCATTTT.

The V and J genes are TRBV7-9 and TRBJ2-7; no reliable D call. Trimming removed 5 bases from V and 7 bases from J, with 12 bases in between. Germline CDR1 reads SEHNR; CDR2 reads FQNEAQ (reference sequence). The CDR3 length is 12 residues. This CDR3 is CASSPHPLEQYF. CDR3 DNA sequence: TGTGCCAGCAGCCCGCACCCCTTAGAGCAGTACTTC.

This chain's CDR3 is CASSPRSGRAVETQYF. The DNA for the CDR3 is TGTGCCAGCAGCCCACGTAGCGGGAGGGCCGTCGAGACCCAGTACTTC. The chain combines TRBV11-1 with TRBJ2-5; 11 nucleotides agree with TRBD2. With V trimmed by 5 bases and J by 5 bases, 10 bases remained unmatched. The germline V gene encodes CDR1 SGHAT and CDR2 FQDESV (reference sequence). The CDR3 has 16 residues.

This rearrangement joins TRBV28 to TRBJ2-7, with 12 bases lining up with TRBD1. The CDR3 loop spans 16 amino acids. Trimming at V came to 10 bases and at J to 4 bases, leaving 14 bases not matched to a gene. In germline, CDR1 is MDHEN, CDR2 SYDVKM. The DNA for the CDR3 is TGTGCCACCTACGGGACAGGGGGCGAGGGATCTTACGAGCAGTACTTC. Its translation: CATYGTGGEGSYEQYF.

The chain joins TRBV19 to TRBJ2-1, with a possible D match to TRBD2 (5 bases). Germline CDR1 reads LNHDA; CDR2 reads SQIVND (reference sequence). The V end was cut by 3 bases, the J end by 8 bases, with 23 bases between. The CDR3 length is 17 residues. Written as DNA, the CDR3 is TGTGCCAGTAGTATCGGTCTAGCACTGACGTCTGGGGATGAGCAGTTCTTC. Its translation: CASSIGLALTSGDEQFF.

The genes are TRBV29-1 and TRBJ2-4; the match to TRBD2 covers 10 bases. V dropped 7 bases and J dropped 8; count of bases not matched to a gene: 8. The V gene's germline CDR1 is SQVTM and CDR2 ANQGSEA. The CDR3 loop spans 13 amino acids. The CDR3 loop is CSGRVAGGHIQYF. CDR3 in DNA: TGCAGCGGGCGGGTAGCGGGAGGACACATTCAGTACTTC.

The V and J genes are TRBV28 and TRBJ2-7, with a possible D match to TRBD1 (5 bases). The CDR3 is made up of 14 amino acids. The germline gives CDR1 MDHEN, CDR2 SYDVKM. Trimming left V 4 bases short and J 3 bases short, with 13 bases between. The CDR3 reads CASSWTPNYYEQYF. CDR3 in DNA: TGTGCCAGCAGTTGGACACCTAATTACTACGAGCAGTACTTC.

The chain joins TRBV19 to TRBJ2-2; 8 bases are shared with TRBD2. The germline CDR1 and CDR2 sequences are LNHDA and SQIVND (reference sequence). The CDR3 extends over 12 amino acids. The CDR3 DNA reads TGTGCGATCGGGGGGGCCTACGGGGAGCTGTTTTTT. Protein product: CAIGGAYGELFF.

The V and J genes are TRBV11-2 and TRBJ2-3; D remains unclear. V lost 4 bases and J lost 10, with 12 bases in between. Looked up from germline, CDR1 is SGHAT and CDR2 is FQNNGV. This CDR3 comprises 12 residues. Here the CDR3 DNA reads TGTGCCAGCAGCTCCCCCTCGGGCGCGCAGTATTTT. Encoded protein: CASSSPSGAQYF.

The V call is TRBV6-6, the J call TRBJ1-1, with TRBD1 as a possible D gene (6 bases). The CDR3 contains 15 residues. Germline values: CDR1 MNHNY, CDR2 SVGAGI (reference sequence). Trimming stripped 8 bases from V and 1 base from J, with 17 bases between. CDR3 DNA: TGTGCCAGCCGCCGGATTCGGGACAAGAACACTGAAGCTTTCTTT. Translated, it gives CASRRIRDKNTEAFF.

The chain has TRBV7-6 and TRBJ1-3; D not certain. From germline, CDR1 is SGHVS and CDR2 FNYEAQ. V lost 6 bases to trimming and J lost 0 bases, with 6 bases between them. The CDR3 length is 13 residues. The CDR3 reads CASSQPSGNTIYF. In DNA form, the CDR3 reads TGTGCCAGCAGTCAACCCTCTGGAAACACCATATATTTT.

The chain carries TRBV28 and TRBJ2-7; 8 bases fit TRBD1. Trimming cost V 3 bases and J 3 bases; bases outside gene matches: 4. Germline CDR1 reads MDHEN; CDR2 reads SYDVKM. There are 14 residues in the CDR3. CDR3 residues: CASSLTGADYEQYF. Here the CDR3 DNA reads TGTGCCAGCAGTTTGACAGGGGCCGACTACGAGCAGTACTTC.

The gene calls are TRBV7-9 and TRBJ2-7; D is perhaps TRBD1 or TRBD2 (5 bases each). The length of the CDR3 is 18 residues. The V and J ends lost 1 base and 3 bases respectively, with 22 bases between them. Germline V CDR1 and CDR2: SEHNR, FQNEAQ (reference sequence). Written as DNA, the CDR3 is TGTGCCAGCAGCTTAGGGCTTTGGGGGAGCGACAACTACTACGAGCAGTACTTC. It encodes CASSLGLWGSDNYYEQYF.

This CDR3 is CASSLVGTLGQETQYF. CDR3 DNA: TGCGCCAGCAGCTTGGTGGGTACATTGGGACAAGAGACCCAGTACTTC. V and J are TRBV5-1 and TRBJ2-5; no reliable D call. CDR1 is SGHRS, CDR2 YFSETQ, per germline. The CDR3 is 16 amino acids. The V end was cut by 0 bases, the J end by 2 bases, with 14 bases between. The variable domain in full, completed from reference TRBV5-1 and TRBJ2-5, reads KAGVTQTPRYLIKTRGQQVTLSCSPISGHRSVSWYQQTPGQGLQFLFEYFSETQRNKGNFPGRFSGRQFSNSRSEMNVSTLELGDSALYLCASSLVGTLGQETQYFGPGTRLLVL.

This chain connects TRBV5-1 to TRBJ2-1; D is unclear. The CDR3 consists of 14 residues. V dropped 0 bases and J dropped 6 bases, with 10 bases sitting between them. Per germline, CDR1 SGHRS and CDR2 YFSETQ. CDR3 in amino acids: CASSLGSQANEQFF. The CDR3 DNA reads TGCGCCAGCAGCTTGGGATCCCAGGCCAATGAGCAGTTCTTC.

The rearrangement uses TRBV19 and TRBJ1-2, with 9 bases aligning to TRBD1. Trimming at V came to 5 bases and at J to 6 bases, leaving 7 bases not matched to a gene. The CDR3 totals 14 residues. Germline CDR1 is LNHDA and CDR2 is SQIVND (reference sequence). CDR3 nucleotides: TGTGCCAGTAGTGCCCGGGACAGGGTGGATGGCTACACCTTC. It specifies CASSARDRVDGYTF.

This rearrangement joins TRBV9 to TRBJ2-1, with a possible D match to TRBD1 (6 bases). Between the trimmed V and J ends, which lost 0 bases and 8 bases, there was a span of 21 bases. This CDR3 contains 17 residues. Germline V CDR1 and CDR2: SGDLS, YYNGEE. Written as DNA, the CDR3 is TGTGCCAGCAGCGTAGAGGGGGATAGCGCGACTTGGGATGAGCAGTTCTTC. This encodes CASSVEGDSATWDEQFF.

In DNA, the CDR3 is TGTGCCAGCAGTTTAGGCAATGAGCAGTTCTTC. Its translation is CASSLGNEQFF. The chain couples TRBV28 to TRBJ2-1; D remains ambiguous. The germline V and J ends were trimmed by 2 bases and 6 bases, with 2 bases remaining between them. The CDR3 length is 11 residues. Looked up from germline, CDR1 is MDHEN and CDR2 is SYDVKM.